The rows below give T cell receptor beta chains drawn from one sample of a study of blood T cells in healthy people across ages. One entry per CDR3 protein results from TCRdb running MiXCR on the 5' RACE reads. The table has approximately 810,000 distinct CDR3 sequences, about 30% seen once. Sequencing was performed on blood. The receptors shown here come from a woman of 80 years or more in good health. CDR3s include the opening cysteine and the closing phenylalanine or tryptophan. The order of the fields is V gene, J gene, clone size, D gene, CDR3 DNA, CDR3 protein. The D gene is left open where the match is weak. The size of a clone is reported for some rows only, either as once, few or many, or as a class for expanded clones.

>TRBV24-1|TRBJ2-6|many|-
TGTGCCACCAGTGACAACACCGACTCTGGGGCCAACGTCCTGACTTTC
CATSDNTDSGANVLTF
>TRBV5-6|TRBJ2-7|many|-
TGTGCCAGCAGTGCGGGCCCAAGGGGATCCTACGAGCAGTACTTC
CASSAGPRGSYEQYF
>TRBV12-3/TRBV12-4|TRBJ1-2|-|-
-
CASRGTGTNYGCTF
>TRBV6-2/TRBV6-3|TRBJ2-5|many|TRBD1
TGTGCCAGCAGTTACCCAGGGGGCGGTGAGACCCAGTACTTC
CASSYPGGGETQYF
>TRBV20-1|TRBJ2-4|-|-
TGTGGGGCCGAGGGGAATCAAAACATTCAGTACTTC
CGAEGNQNIQYF
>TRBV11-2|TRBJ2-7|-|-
TGTGCCAGCAGTTACGCCGACAGCTCCTCCTACGAGCAGTACTTC
CASSYADSSSYEQYF
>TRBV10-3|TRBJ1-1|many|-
TGTGCCATCAGTGAAAATCAAAACACTGAAGCTTTCTTT
CAISENQNTEAFF
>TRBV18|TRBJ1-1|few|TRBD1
TGTGCCAGCTCGCGGACAGGGGACACTGAAGCTTTCTTT
CASSRTGDTEAFF
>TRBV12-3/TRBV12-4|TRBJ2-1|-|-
TGTGCCAGCAGCCGAACCGGGACTTCTGACAATGAGCGGTTCTTC
CASSRTGTSDNERFF
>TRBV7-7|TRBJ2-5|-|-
TGTGCTAGCAGCCTGGCGGACCTTCGAGAGACCCAGTACTTC
CASSLADLRETQYF
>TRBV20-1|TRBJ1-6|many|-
TGCAGTGCTAGAGATAGTGGCCAGGGTAATTCACCCCTCCACTTT
CSARDSGQGNSPLHF
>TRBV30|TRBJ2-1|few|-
TGTGCCTGGAGTTTTTTGGGCGGTGAGCAGTTCTTC
CAWSFLGGEQFF
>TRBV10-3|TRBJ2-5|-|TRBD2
TGTGCCATCAGTGATTCGGGGGGAGACAGAAAAGAGACCCAGTACTTC
CAISDSGGDRKETQYF
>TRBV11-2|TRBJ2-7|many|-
TGTGCCAGCAGCTTTCACAGGGCACCGGTGGGGGAGCAGTACTTC
CASSFHRAPVGEQYF
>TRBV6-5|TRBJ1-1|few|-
TGTGCCAGCAGTTACCGGGGGGGAGCTTTCTTT
CASSYRGGAFF
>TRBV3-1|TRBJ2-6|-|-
TGTGCCAGCAGCCAAGGGGTCTTTTCGGGGGCCAACGTCCTGACTTTC
CASSQGVFSGANVLTF
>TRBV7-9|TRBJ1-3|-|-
TGTGCCAGCAGCGTCGCGGAAGAGCACACCATATATTTT
CASSVAEEHTIYF
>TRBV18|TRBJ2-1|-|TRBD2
TGTGCCAGCTCACCACAATCTAGCGGGGGTCGAGAGCAGTTCTTC
CASSPQSSGGREQFF
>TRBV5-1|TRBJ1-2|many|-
TGCGCCAGCAGCTTGGGTCCAGAAGCTAACTATGGCTACACCTTC
CASSLGPEANYGYTF
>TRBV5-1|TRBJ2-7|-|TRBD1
TGCGCCAGCAGCTTGGGAGGGACAGTCTATGAAGGCTACGAGCAGTACTTC
CASSLGGTVYEGYEQYF
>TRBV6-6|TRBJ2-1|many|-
TGTGCCAGCAGTTCTTCTAGCTACAATGAGCAGTTCTTC
CASSSSSYNEQFF
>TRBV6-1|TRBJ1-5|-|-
TGTGCCAGCAGTGAAAATCTCCAGCCCCAGCATTTT
CASSENLQPQHF
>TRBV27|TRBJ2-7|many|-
TGTGCCAGCAGTCCCCTAGGGGGCGGGGACGAGCAGTACTTC
CASSPLGGGDEQYF